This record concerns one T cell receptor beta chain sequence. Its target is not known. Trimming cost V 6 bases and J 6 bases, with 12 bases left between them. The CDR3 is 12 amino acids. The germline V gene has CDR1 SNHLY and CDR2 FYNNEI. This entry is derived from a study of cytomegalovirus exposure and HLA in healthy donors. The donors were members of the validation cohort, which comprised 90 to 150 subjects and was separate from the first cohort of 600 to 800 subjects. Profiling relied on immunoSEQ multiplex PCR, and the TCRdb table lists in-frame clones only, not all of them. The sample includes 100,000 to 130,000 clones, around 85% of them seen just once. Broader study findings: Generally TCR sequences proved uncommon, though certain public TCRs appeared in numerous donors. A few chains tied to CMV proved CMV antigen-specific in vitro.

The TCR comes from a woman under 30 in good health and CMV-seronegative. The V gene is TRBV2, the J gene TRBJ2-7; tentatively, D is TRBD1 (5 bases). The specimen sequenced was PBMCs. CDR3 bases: TGTGCCAGCAGGTCAGGGCCCCCCGAGCAGTACTTC. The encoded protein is CASRSGPPEQYF.